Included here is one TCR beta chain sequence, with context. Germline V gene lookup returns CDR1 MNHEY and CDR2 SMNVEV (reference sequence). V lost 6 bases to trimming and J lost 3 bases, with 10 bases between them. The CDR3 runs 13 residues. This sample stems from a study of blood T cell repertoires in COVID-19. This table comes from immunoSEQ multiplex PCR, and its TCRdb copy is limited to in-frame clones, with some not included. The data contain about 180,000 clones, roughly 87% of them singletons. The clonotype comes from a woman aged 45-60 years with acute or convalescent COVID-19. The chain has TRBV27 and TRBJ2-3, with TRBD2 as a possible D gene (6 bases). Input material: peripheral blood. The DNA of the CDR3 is TGTGCCAGCAGCTCCAGCGGGACAGATACGCAGTATTTT. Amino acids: CASSSSGTDTQYF.